This TCR beta chain was profiled in a study of blood T cell repertoires in COVID-19. Study-level information: From T cells, B-cell-depleted T cells, or PBMCs came the material, which was cDNA or gDNA.

The germline V gene has CDR1 MDHEN and CDR2 SYDVKM. This CDR3 region has 11 residues. The germline V and J ends were trimmed by 5 bases and 4 bases, with 3 bases remaining between them. Residents of about two dozen US areas, aged roughly 18 to 89 years, made up the participants. Participant-given clinical history determined each cohort assignment. Sequencing was performed with immunoSEQ multiplex PCR; in TCRdb, only in-frame clones are kept and a portion is missing. Among 250,000 to 350,000 clones listed, 80% to 90% were seen once. The clonotype comes from a woman younger than 45 who had recovered from COVID-19. The rearrangement uses TRBV28 and TRBJ1-5; D call uncertain. The material sequenced was PBMCs or T cells enriched from blood (not recorded which). In DNA, the CDR3 is TGTGCCAGCAGTATAAATCAGCCCCAGCATTTT. It yields the protein CASSINQPQHF.